What follows are 27 T cell receptor beta chains derived from one specimen sequenced in a study of T cell changes during pregnancy in multiple sclerosis. Some clones are missing from TCRdb's copy, which holds only in-frame ones; the method was immunoSEQ multiplex PCR. The sample consists of about 67,000 clones, about 91% of them appearing once. Sequences were derived from peripheral blood, sampled after pregnancy. The receptors derive from a female donor with multiple sclerosis, enrolled in a pregnancy study.

The chain is built from TRBV6-6 and TRBJ2-7; D might be TRBD2 (7 bases). From germline, CDR1 is MNHNY and CDR2 SVGAGI (reference sequence). This CDR3 has 16 amino acids. Trimming stripped 4 bases from V and 3 bases from J, with 19 bases between. DNA of the CDR3: TGTGCCAGCAGTTCCCATCGGGGGGCCTCCTACTACGAGCAGTACTTC. Residues: CASSSHRGASYYEQYF.

The chain employs TRBV6-6 and TRBJ2-1, with 8 bases that match TRBD2. Per germline, CDR1 MNHNY and CDR2 SVGAGI (reference sequence). V dropped 7 bases and J dropped 8; count of bases not matched to a gene: 13. The CDR3 runs to 15 residues. The chain's CDR3 is CASTPAAGDLDEQFF. The CDR3 coding sequence is TGTGCCAGCACTCCCGCAGCGGGAGATTTAGATGAGCAGTTCTTC.

This rearrangement joins TRBV13 to TRBJ1-5; 11 bases line up with TRBD1. The length of the CDR3 is 15 residues. The germline V gene encodes CDR1 PRHDT and CDR2 FYEKMQ (reference sequence). The junction had 7 bases not matched to a gene; V was cut back by 5 bases and J by 7 bases. CDR3 protein: CASSLGQGAYQPQHF. The CDR3 DNA reads TGTGCCAGCAGCCTCGGACAGGGGGCATACCAGCCCCAGCATTTT.

This chain joins TRBV7-3 and TRBJ2-7; a weak D match, TRBD1 (7 bases). The CDR3 has 13 amino acids. V dropped 2 bases and J dropped 3 bases, with 8 bases sitting between them. The germline V gene encodes CDR1 SGHTA and CDR2 FQGTGA. CDR3 sequence reads: CASSLQGGYEQYF. DNA for the CDR3: TGTGCCAGCAGCTTACAGGGGGGCTACGAGCAGTACTTC.

The chain uses TRBV19 and TRBJ2-3, with D possibly TRBD2 on 6 matching bases. This CDR3 is 16 amino acids long. Germline lookup yields CDR1 LNHDA and CDR2 SQIVND (reference sequence). Trimming pared 6 bases from V and 0 bases from J, leaving 16 bases between. Here the CDR3 DNA reads TGTGCCAGTAGCACAAGACCGGGACTTAGCACAGATACGCAGTATTTT. This codes for CASSTRPGLSTDTQYF. Drawing the rest from reference TRBV19 and TRBJ2-3, the complete variable domain is DGGITQSPKYLFRKEGQNVTLSCEQNLNHDAMYWYRQDPGQGLRLIYYSQIVNDFQKGDIAEGYSVSREKKESFPLTVTSAQKNPTAFYLCASSTRPGLSTDTQYFGPGTRLTVL.

The rearrangement links TRBV30 to TRBJ1-1, with D maybe TRBD1 (5 bases). With 2 bases removed from V and 10 bases from J, the gap between germline ends came to 26 bases. Germline lookup yields CDR1 GTSNPN and CDR2 SVGIG (reference sequence). The CDR3 consists of 16 residues. CDR3 DNA sequence: TGTGCCTGGAGTTTTACGGGGGGAAGGGGAGGGTATGCAGCTTTCTTT. The encoded protein is CAWSFTGGRGGYAAFF. The full variable domain, in which reference TRBV30 and TRBJ1-1 provide the parts outside the CDR3, is SQTIHQWPATLVQPVGSPLSLECTVEGTSNPNLYWYRQAAGRGLQLLFYSVGIGQISSEVPQNLSASRPQDRQFILSSKKLLLSDSGFYLCAWSFTGGRGGYAAFFGQGTRLTVV.

J is TRBJ1-1 and V is TRBV5-5; 7 nucleotides agree with TRBD1. The germline CDR1 and CDR2 sequences are SGHKS and YYEKEE (reference sequence). The CDR3 totals 16 residues. Trimming removed 0 bases from V and 0 bases from J; junction bases left unmatched: 5. CDR3 residues: CASSLERGRVNTEAFF. DNA for the CDR3: TGTGCCAGCAGCTTGGAAAGGGGGCGGGTGAACACTGAAGCTTTCTTT.

V gene TRBV10-1 combines with J gene TRBJ2-3; TRBD2 agrees at 14 bases. CDR1 and CDR2 from the germline V gene are WNHNN and SYGVQD (reference sequence). Trimming took 7 bases from V and 2 from J; bases not matched to a gene: 5. The length of the CDR3 is 16 residues. The CDR3 nucleotides are TGCGCCAGCAACCAGGGACTAGCGGGGGTCACAGATACGCAGTATTTT. Amino acid sequence: CASNQGLAGVTDTQYF.

The rearrangement joins TRBV18 to TRBJ2-7; TRBD2 might be the D (6 bases). The CDR3 runs 15 residues. The V gene's germline CDR1 is KGHSH and CDR2 LQKENI. The V and J ends lost 1 base and 3 bases respectively, with 13 bases between them. CDR3 sequence (DNA): TGTGCCAGCTCACCACAGGGATCGGACTACTACGAGCAGTACTTC. This codes for CASSPQGSDYYEQYF.

This clone was detected only once. The genes are TRBV7-9 and TRBJ2-1, with D tentatively TRBD1 (5 bases). The germline V gene encodes CDR1 SEHNR and CDR2 FQNEAQ (reference sequence). V was cut by 8 bases and J by 9 bases, with 17 bases left in between. This CDR3 has 13 residues. CDR3 sequence (DNA): TGTGCCAGCCCTCCTCAGGGAATCGTTGAGCAGTTCTTC. Its translation is CASPPQGIVEQFF.

V usage is TRBV12-5 and J usage is TRBJ2-6; TRBD1 aligns across 8 bases. The J segment lost 2 bases and the V segment lost 5 bases, leaving 2 bases of the junction unmatched. In germline, CDR1 is LGHNT, CDR2 FRNRAP. The CDR3 runs 15 residues. CDR3 in amino acids: CASGPGGTGANVLTF. CDR3 sequence (DNA): TGTGCTAGTGGTCCAGGGGGCACTGGGGCCAACGTCCTGACTTTC. The full variable domain, completed using reference TRBV12-5 and TRBJ2-6, is DARVTQTPRHKVTEMGQEVTMRCQPILGHNTVFWYRQTMMQGLELLAYFRNRAPLDDSGMPKDRFSAEMPDATLATLKIQPSEPRDSAVYFCASGPGGTGANVLTFGAGSRLTVL.

This rearrangement joins TRBV6-1 to TRBJ1-2, with 9 bases lining up with TRBD1. V lost 2 bases to trimming and J lost 5 bases; unmatched junction nucleotides: 9. Germline V gene sequence: CDR1 MNHNS, CDR2 SASEGT. The CDR3 spans 16 residues. Here the CDR3 DNA reads TGTGCCAGCAGTGAAAGTGGTGGGACAGGGTATTATGGCTACACCTTC. Amino acid sequence: CASSESGGTGYYGYTF.

The rearrangement joins TRBV19 to TRBJ2-2; 9 bases fit TRBD2. The CDR3 runs to 15 residues. V lost 3 bases, J lost 6 bases, and 5 bases stayed unmatched. Germline values: CDR1 LNHDA, CDR2 SQIVND (reference sequence). The DNA of the CDR3 is TGTGCCAGTAGTATGGTAGCGGGAGTAGCCGGGGAGCTGTTTTTT. It is translated as CASSMVAGVAGELFF.

The chain links TRBV6-4 to TRBJ1-4, with TRBD1 as a possible D gene (5 bases). CDR3 size: 15 residues. Germline lookup yields CDR1 MRHNA and CDR2 SNTAGT. Trimming took 2 bases from V and 5 from J, leaving 12 bases between them. The CDR3 region is CASSDAAGPNEKLFF. Written as DNA, the CDR3 is TGTGCCAGCAGTGACGCCGCAGGGCCAAATGAAAAACTGTTTTTT.

This chain links TRBV6-5 with TRBJ2-1; 7 nucleotides line up with TRBD1. Trimming at V came to 6 bases and at J to 4 bases, leaving 3 bases not matched to a gene. CDR1 is MNHEY, CDR2 SVGAGI, per germline. The CDR3 loop spans 13 amino acids. The CDR3 protein is CASRGTEYNEQFF. In DNA, the CDR3 is TGTGCCAGCAGAGGGACAGAGTACAATGAGCAGTTCTTC.

The rearrangement links TRBV6-5 to TRBJ2-7, with 8 bases lining up with TRBD1. With 2 bases clipped from V and 6 bases from J, the junction kept 6 bases outside the gene matches. From germline, CDR1 is MNHEY and CDR2 SVGAGI. The CDR3 runs 14 residues. DNA for the CDR3: TGTGCCAGCAGTTACAGACAGGGGTCGAGCGAGCAGTACTTC. Translated, it gives CASSYRQGSSEQYF.

The chain employs TRBV4-1 and TRBJ1-2, with TRBD1 matching over 9 bases. This CDR3 contains 15 residues. After removal of 4 bases from V and 0 bases from J, the junction contained 3 bases not matched to a gene. CDR1 MGHRA and CDR2 YSYEKL come from the germline V gene. CDR3 DNA: TGCGCCAGCAGCCCCCGGGACAGGGCTAACTATGGCTACACCTTC. This translates into CASSPRDRANYGYTF.

The chain has TRBV11-2 and TRBJ2-3; D might be TRBD2 (6 bases). Germline V gives CDR1 SGHAT, CDR2 FQNNGV. The CDR3 is 15 amino acids. V lost 2 bases and J 0 bases, leaving 9 bases between the germline ends. The chain's CDR3 is CASSLISGSTDTQYF. CDR3 coding DNA: TGTGCCAGCAGCTTAATCAGCGGGAGCACAGATACGCAGTATTTT.

CDR3 in amino acids: CASSKDYPEPMNTEAFF. For the CDR3, the DNA is TGTGCCAGCAGCAAGGACTATCCGGAGCCAATGAACACTGAAGCTTTCTTT. The V gene is TRBV7-9, the J gene TRBJ1-1; the D is unclear. Germline V gene data show CDR1 as SEHNR and CDR2 as FQNEAQ (reference sequence). This CDR3 region has 17 residues. Trimming took 5 bases from V and 0 from J, leaving 19 bases between them.

The V and J genes are TRBV7-8 and TRBJ2-2; 10 bases match TRBD1. Germline trimming cut 1 base from V and 3 bases from J; bases unmatched to any gene: 11. Germline assignment: CDR1 SGHVS and CDR2 FQNEAQ. The CDR3 runs 19 residues. CDR3 in amino acids: CASSLGGIGDRGDTGELFF. CDR3 sequence (DNA): TGTGCCAGCAGCTTAGGGGGGATCGGGGACAGGGGAGACACCGGGGAGCTGTTTTTT.

This clone was detected once. The chain joins TRBV9 to TRBJ2-5, with 7 bases that match TRBD1. The V gene's germline CDR1 is SGDLS and CDR2 YYNGEE. The V and J ends lost 0 bases and 0 bases, in that order; junction bases with no gene match: 2. The CDR3 runs to 15 residues. CDR3 in DNA: TGTGCCAGCAGCGTAGGGGACAGATACCAAGAGACCCAGTACTTC. Amino acid sequence: CASSVGDRYQETQYF.

V usage is TRBV30 and J usage is TRBJ1-4; possible D gene TRBD1, 5 bases. The V end lost 5 bases, the J end lost 5 bases, and 12 bases lay between the germline ends. Germline loops: CDR1 GTSNPN, CDR2 SVGIG (reference sequence). This CDR3 has 13 residues. CDR3 residues: CAWELGGNEKLFF. The CDR3 DNA is TGTGCCTGGGAGTTGGGGGGGAATGAAAAACTGTTTTTT.

This chain links TRBV19 with TRBJ2-2; D is possibly TRBD1 (6 bases). This CDR3 is 14 amino acids long. The V end was cut by 10 bases, the J end by 2 bases, with 14 bases between. The germline V gene encodes CDR1 LNHDA and CDR2 SQIVND (reference sequence). CDR3 amino acids: CATKQGSNTGELFF. DNA for the CDR3: TGTGCCACCAAACAGGGCTCCAACACCGGGGAGCTGTTTTTT. Full variable domain (missing parts from reference TRBV19 and TRBJ2-2): DGGITQSPKYLFRKEGQNVTLSCEQNLNHDAMYWYRQDPGQGLRLIYYSQIVNDFQKGDIAEGYSVSREKKESFPLTVTSAQKNPTAFYLCATKQGSNTGELFFGEGSRLTVL.

The chain is built from TRBV2 and TRBJ1-2, with unresolved D. Germline CDR1 and CDR2: SNHLY and FYNNEI. The V end was cut by 9 bases, the J end by 2 bases, with 16 bases between. This CDR3 has 14 residues. The CDR3 reads CARSREMGNYGYTF. CDR3 sequence (DNA): TGTGCCAGGTCTAGGGAGATGGGCAACTATGGCTACACCTTC. The variable domain in full, completed from reference TRBV2 and TRBJ1-2, reads EPEVTQTPSHQVTQMGQEVILRCVPISNHLYFYWYRQILGQKVEFLVSFYNNEISEKSEIFDDQFSVERPDGSNFTLKIRSTKLEDSAMYFCARSREMGNYGYTFGSGTRLTVV.

The V call is TRBV10-3, the J call TRBJ1-4; 7 bases align to TRBD1. The CDR3 totals 17 residues. Germline CDR1 reads ENHRY; CDR2 reads SYGVKD. V shed 1 base and J 4 bases; nucleotides not matched to a gene: 9. DNA of the CDR3: TGTGCCATCAGTGAGTTGGTTTCCGGGGACAGTAATGAAAAACTGTTTTTT. It codes for CAISELVSGDSNEKLFF.

The chain combines TRBV30 with TRBJ1-3, with TRBD1 matching over 8 bases. V lost 6 bases, J lost 2 bases, and 3 bases stayed unmatched. The CDR3 covers 13 residues. Per the germline V gene, CDR1 is GTSNPN and CDR2 is SVGIG (reference sequence). The CDR3 is CACPTGAGNTIYF. CDR3 DNA sequence: TGTGCCTGTCCGACAGGGGCTGGAAACACCATATATTTT.

In DNA form, the CDR3 reads TGCGCCAGCAGCCAAGATAGCGGGGTCGGCTACACCTTC. It translates to CASSQDSGVGYTF. The rearrangement links TRBV4-1 to TRBJ1-2; D uncertain. Germline CDR1 and CDR2: MGHRA and YSYEKL. This CDR3 is 13 amino acids long. V shed 0 bases and J shed 8 bases, with 10 bases lying between them.